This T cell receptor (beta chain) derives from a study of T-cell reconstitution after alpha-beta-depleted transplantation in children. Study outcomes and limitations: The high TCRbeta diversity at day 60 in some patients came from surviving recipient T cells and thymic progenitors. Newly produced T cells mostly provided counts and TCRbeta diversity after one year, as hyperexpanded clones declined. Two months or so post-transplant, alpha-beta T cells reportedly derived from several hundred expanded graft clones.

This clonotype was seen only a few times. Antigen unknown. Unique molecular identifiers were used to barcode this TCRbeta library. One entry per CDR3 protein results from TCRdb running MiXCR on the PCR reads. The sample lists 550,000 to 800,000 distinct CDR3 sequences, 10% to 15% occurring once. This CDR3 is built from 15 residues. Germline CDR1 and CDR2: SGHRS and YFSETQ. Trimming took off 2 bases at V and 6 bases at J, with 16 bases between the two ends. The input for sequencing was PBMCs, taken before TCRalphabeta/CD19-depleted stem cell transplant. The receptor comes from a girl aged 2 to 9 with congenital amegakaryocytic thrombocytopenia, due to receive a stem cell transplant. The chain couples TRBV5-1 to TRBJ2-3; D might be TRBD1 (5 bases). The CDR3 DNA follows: TGCGCCAGCAGCTTAGGGGCTAGATCGGGCGATACGCAGTATTTT. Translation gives CASSLGARSGDTQYF.